Below, 2 T cell receptor beta chains from the same sample are listed, as sequenced in a study of blood T cell repertoires in COVID-19. Generated by immunoSEQ multiplex PCR, the TCRdb table keeps only in-frame clones and is missing some. Of approximately 130,000 clones in the sample, about 80% are singletons; the top ten hold 10% to 13%. The sequencing sample was made of peripheral blood. These receptors were obtained from a human donor in a cohort sampled during active COVID-19.

The genes are TRBV30 and TRBJ1-5; D is unclear. CDR3 length: 14 amino acids. The ends were cut back, 0 bases at V and 4 bases at J, with 10 bases in the middle. Germline V lookup: CDR1 GTSNPN, CDR2 SVGIG (reference sequence). The CDR3, as DNA: TGTGCCTGGAGTGTACTCGGAGGGAATCAGCCCCAGCATTTT. It yields the protein CAWSVLGGNQPQHF.

V usage is TRBV2 and J usage is TRBJ2-1; D may be TRBD2 (6 bases). Trimming left V 0 bases short and J 9 bases short, with 15 bases between. In germline, CDR1 is SNHLY, CDR2 FYNNEI. This CDR3 is built from 15 residues. This CDR3 is CASSEARLASSEQFF. CDR3 DNA: TGTGCCAGCAGTGAAGCGCGGCTAGCGAGCAGTGAGCAGTTCTTC.